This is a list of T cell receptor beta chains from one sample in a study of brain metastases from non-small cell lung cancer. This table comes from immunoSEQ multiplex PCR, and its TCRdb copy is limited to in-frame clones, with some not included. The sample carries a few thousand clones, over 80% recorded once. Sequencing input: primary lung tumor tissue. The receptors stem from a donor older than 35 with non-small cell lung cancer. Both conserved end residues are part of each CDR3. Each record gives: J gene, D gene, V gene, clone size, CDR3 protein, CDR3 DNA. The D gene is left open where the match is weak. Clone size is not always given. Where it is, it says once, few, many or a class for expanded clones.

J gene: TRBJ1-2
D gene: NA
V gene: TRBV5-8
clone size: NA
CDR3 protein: CASSLYRADYGYTF
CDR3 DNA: TGTGCCAGCAGCTTGTACAGGGCGGACTATGGCTACACCTTC

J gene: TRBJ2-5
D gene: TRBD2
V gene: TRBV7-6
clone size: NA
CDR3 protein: CANNQARLAGETQYF
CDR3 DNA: TGTGCCAACAACCAGGCGAGACTAGCGGGAGAGACCCAGTACTTC

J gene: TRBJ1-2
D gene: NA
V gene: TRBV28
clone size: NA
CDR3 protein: CASSFVSGADLPGYTF
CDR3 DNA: TGTGCCAGCAGTTTTGTGTCAGGGGCCGACCTCCCGGGCTACACCTTC

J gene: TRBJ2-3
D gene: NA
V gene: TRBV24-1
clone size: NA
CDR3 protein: CATSDPWTGQPAADTQYF
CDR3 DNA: TGTGCCACCAGTGATCCTTGGACGGGGCAGCCCGCCGCAGATACGCAGTATTTT

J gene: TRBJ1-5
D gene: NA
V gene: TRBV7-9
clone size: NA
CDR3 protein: CASSPGNQPQHF
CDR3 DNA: TGTGCCAGCAGCCCTGGGAATCAGCCCCAGCATTTT

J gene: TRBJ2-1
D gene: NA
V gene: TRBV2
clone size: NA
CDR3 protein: CASNQGGRDEQFF
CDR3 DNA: TGTGCCAGCAATCAGGGGGGTAGGGATGAGCAGTTCTTC

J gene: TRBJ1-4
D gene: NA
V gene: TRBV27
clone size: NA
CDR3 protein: CASTGTEPEKLFF
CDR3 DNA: TGTGCCAGCACGGGAACAGAACCTGAAAAACTGTTTTTT

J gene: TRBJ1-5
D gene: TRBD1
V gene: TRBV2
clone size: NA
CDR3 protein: CASRRGTGGNQPQHF
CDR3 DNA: TGTGCCAGCAGACGAGGGACAGGGGGAAATCAGCCCCAGCATTTT

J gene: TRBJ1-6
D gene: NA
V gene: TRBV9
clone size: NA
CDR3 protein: CASSGTGYNSPLHF
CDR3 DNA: TGTGCCAGCTCCGGGACGGGTTATAATTCACCCCTCCACTTT

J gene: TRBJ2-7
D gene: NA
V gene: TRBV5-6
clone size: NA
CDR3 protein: CASSLAHSEAYEQYF
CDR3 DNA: TGTGCCAGCAGCTTGGCTCACTCGGAGGCCTACGAGCAGTACTTC

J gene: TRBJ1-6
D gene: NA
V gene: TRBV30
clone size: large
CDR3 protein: CAWSEGNSPLHF
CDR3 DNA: TGTGCCTGGAGTGAGGGGAATTCACCCCTCCACTTT

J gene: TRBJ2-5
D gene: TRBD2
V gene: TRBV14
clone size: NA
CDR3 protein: CASSPSRLAGETQYF
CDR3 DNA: TGTGCCAGCAGCCCCTCCCGACTAGCCGGGGAGACCCAGTACTTC

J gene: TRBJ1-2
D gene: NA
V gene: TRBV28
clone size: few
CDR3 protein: CASSLMAHPQSYTF
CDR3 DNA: TGTGCCAGCAGTTTAATGGCCCACCCTCAGAGCTACACCTTC

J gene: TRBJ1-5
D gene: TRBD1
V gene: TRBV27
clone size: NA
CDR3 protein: CASSPQGRGNQPQHF
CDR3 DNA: TGTGCCAGCTCCCCACAAGGCAGGGGGAATCAGCCCCAGCATTTT

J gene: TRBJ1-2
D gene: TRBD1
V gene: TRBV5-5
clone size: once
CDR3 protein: CASSLRTGEDYGYTF
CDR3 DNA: TGTGCCAGCAGCTTACGGACAGGGGAGGACTATGGCTACACCTTC

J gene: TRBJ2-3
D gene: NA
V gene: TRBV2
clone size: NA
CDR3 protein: CASSERGARTDTQYF
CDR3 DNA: TGTGCCAGCAGTGAAAGGGGGGCTCGCACAGATACGCAGTATTTT

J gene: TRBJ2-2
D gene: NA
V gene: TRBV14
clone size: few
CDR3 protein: CASSLQDVGELFF
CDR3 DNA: TGTGCCAGCAGCCTTCAGGACGTTGGGGAGCTGTTTTTT

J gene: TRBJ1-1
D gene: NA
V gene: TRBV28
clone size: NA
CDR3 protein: CASSPGPGPEAFF
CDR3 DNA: TGTGCCAGCAGTCCCGGGCCGGGCCCTGAAGCTTTCTTT

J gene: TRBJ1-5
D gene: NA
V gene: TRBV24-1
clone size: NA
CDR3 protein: CATAGTTNQPQHF
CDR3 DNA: TGTGCCACGGCCGGAACTACAAATCAGCCCCAGCATTTT

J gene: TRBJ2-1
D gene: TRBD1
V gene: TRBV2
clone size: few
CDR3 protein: CASSEAYRGLLDNEQFF
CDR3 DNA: TGTGCCAGCAGTGAAGCGTACAGGGGGCTGCTGGACAATGAGCAGTTCTTC

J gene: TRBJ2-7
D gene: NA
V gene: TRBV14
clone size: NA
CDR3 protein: CASSQVFYKQYF
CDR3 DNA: TGTGCCAGCAGCCAAGTATTTTACAAGCAGTACTTC

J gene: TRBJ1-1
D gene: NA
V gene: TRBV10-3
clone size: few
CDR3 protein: CAIKPQENTEAFF
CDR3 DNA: TGTGCCATCAAGCCACAAGAGAACACTGAAGCTTTCTTT

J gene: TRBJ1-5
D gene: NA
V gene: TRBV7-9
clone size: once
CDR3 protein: CASSATGNQPQHF
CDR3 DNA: TGTGCCAGCAGCGCAACAGGAAATCAGCCCCAGCATTTT

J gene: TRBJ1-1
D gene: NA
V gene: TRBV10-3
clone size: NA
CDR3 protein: CAIRPGGETEAFF
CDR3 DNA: TGTGCCATCAGGCCGGGGGGCGAAACTGAAGCTTTCTTT

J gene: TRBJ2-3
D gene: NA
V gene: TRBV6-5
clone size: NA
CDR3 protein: CASSYGTAQLTDTQYF
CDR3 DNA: TGTGCCAGCAGTTACGGGACTGCCCAACTCACAGATACGCAGTATTTT

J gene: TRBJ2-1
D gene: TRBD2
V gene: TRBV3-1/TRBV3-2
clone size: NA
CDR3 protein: CASSQVLGGNEQFF
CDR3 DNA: TGTGCCAGCAGCCAAGTACTGGGGGGGAATGAGCAGTTCTTC

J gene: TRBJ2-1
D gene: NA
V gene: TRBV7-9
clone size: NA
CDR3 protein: CASSRGLEQFF
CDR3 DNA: TGTGCCAGCAGCCGTGGCTTGGAGCAGTTCTTC

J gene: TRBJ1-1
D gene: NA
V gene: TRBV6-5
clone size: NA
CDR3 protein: CASRDLPTKAFF
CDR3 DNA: TGTGCCAGCAGAGATCTCCCCACTAAAGCTTTCTTT

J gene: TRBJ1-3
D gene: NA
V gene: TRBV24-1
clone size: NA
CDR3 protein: CAISEPGDSGNTIYF
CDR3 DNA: TGTGCCATCAGTGAACCCGGGGACTCTGGAAACACCATATATTTT

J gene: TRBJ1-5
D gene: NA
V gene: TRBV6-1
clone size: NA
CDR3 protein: CASSPEGYQPQHF
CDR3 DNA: TGTGCCAGCAGCCCCGAGGGGTATCAGCCCCAGCATTTT

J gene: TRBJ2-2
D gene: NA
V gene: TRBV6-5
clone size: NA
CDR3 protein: CASIAWALTRELFF
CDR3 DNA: TGTGCCAGCATCGCCTGGGCCTTGACCAGGGAGCTGTTTTTT

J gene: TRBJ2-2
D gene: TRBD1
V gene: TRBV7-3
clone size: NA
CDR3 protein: CASNRQGGTGELFF
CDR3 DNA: TGTGCCAGCAACCGACAGGGTGGCACCGGGGAGCTGTTTTTT

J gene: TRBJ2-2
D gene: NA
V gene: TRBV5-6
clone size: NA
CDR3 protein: CASRMRGGNTGELFF
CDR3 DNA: TGTGCCAGCCGAATGCGAGGAGGGAACACCGGGGAGCTGTTTTTT

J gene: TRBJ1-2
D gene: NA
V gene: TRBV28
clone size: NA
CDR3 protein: CASSFVSGADLPGYIF
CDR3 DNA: TGTGCCAGCAGTTTTGTGTCAGGGGCCGACCTCCCGGGCTACATCTTC

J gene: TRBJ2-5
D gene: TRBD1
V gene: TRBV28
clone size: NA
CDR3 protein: CASSGWTGEGETQYF
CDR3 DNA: TGTGCCAGCAGTGGATGGACAGGGGAGGGTGAGACCCAGTACTTC

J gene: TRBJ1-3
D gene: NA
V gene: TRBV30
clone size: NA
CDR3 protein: CATIRGGDTIYF
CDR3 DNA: TGTGCCACTATCAGGGGTGGAGACACCATATATTTT

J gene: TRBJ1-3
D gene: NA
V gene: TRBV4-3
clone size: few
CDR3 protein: CASSQDPGNTIYF
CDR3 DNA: TGCGCCAGCAGCCAAGACCCTGGAAACACCATATATTTT

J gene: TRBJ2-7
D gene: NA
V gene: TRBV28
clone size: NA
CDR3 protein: CASKRTAIYEQYF
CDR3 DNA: TGTGCCAGCAAACGGACAGCGATCTACGAGCAGTACTTC

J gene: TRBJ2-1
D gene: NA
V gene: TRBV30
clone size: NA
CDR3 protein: CAWTNSIIVNEQFF
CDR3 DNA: TGTGCCTGGACCAATTCCATTATAGTTAATGAGCAGTTCTTC

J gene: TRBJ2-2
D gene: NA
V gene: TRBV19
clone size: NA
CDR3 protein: CASSIGDSLGELFF
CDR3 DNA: TGTGCCAGTAGTATCGGAGACAGCTTAGGGGAGCTGTTTTTT